This T cell receptor beta chain was identified during a study of cytomegalovirus exposure and HLA in healthy donors. Primers: 60 Vbeta forward and 13 Jbeta reverse. Libraries were prepared by immunoSEQ multiplex PCR; TCRdb keeps only in-frame clonotypes and omits some of them. Here the sample spans under 200,000 clones, around 83% being singletons. Turning to this clone: What it binds is unknown.

General study points: TCR beta chains numbering approximately 150 were designated cytomegalovirus-associated. A later analysis revealed that TCR association rates differed between HLA loci, peaking at DRB1 and bottoming out at HLA-C. For most TCR sequences rarity was the rule, although some public TCRs occurred in many donors.

Each donor was healthy, and each was a bone marrow donor. The germline V and J ends were trimmed by 4 bases and 6 bases, with 12 bases remaining between them. Looked up from germline, CDR1 is MGHDK and CDR2 is SYGVNS. The CDR3 loop spans 13 amino acids. The clonotype originates from a man aged 25 to 45 in good health and CMV-seropositive. This chain uses TRBV25-1 with TRBJ1-1; maybe TRBD1 (5 bases). The sequenced sample was PBMCs. This CDR3 is CASSVIWGAEAFF. The DNA for the CDR3 is TGTGCCAGCAGTGTCATATGGGGGGCTGAAGCTTTCTTT. The full variable domain, rest sourced from reference TRBV25-1 and TRBJ1-1, is EADIYQTPRYLVIGTGKKITLECSQTMGHDKMYWYQQDPGMELHLIHYSYGVNSTEKGDLSSESTVSRIRTEHFPLTLESARPSHTSQYLCASSVIWGAEAFFGQGTRLTVV.